The present T cell receptor (beta chain) was sequenced within a study of cytomegalovirus exposure and HLA in healthy donors. General study points: The investigators catalogued 150 or so TCR beta chains as cytomegalovirus-associated. In a later analysis, first-cohort TCR clusters were found to tend to co-occur in the approximately 110 validation repertoires. Rarity held for most TCR sequences, but there were some public TCRs that occurred in many donors.

Data came from immunoSEQ multiplex PCR; TCRdb stores just in-frame clones and leaves some out. The sample has 150,000 to 170,000 clones; 75% to 90% are singletons. Per germline, CDR1 SQVTM and CDR2 ANQGSEA. The CDR3 is made up of 13 amino acids. The V segment lost 3 bases and the J segment 5 bases; nucleotides outside the gene matches: 6. The donors were part of the validation cohort of around 110 subjects. That cohort was separate from the first cohort, which comprised 666 subjects. Comments on this clone: Its antigen is not identified.

The sequenced sample was PBMCs. The chain joins TRBV29-1 to TRBJ1-1, with TRBD1 matching over 7 bases. The TCR sequence derives from a man aged 18 to 29 in good health and CMV-seropositive. In DNA form, the CDR3 reads TGCAGCGTTGAGGAGGGCAGGGGGACTGAAGCTTTCTTT. This sequence encodes CSVEEGRGTEAFF.